The rows below give T cell receptor beta chains drawn from one sample of a study of T cell repertoires in cytomegalovirus infection. TCRdb used MiXCR to reprocess the reads, holding one entry per CDR3 protein. The sample consists of 200,000 to 300,000 distinct CDR3 sequences, roughly an eighth of them appearing once. The sequencing input was PBMCs. These receptors were taken from a human donor in good health (CMV status not recorded). Some clones in this sample may be carry-over from other donors' samples. The CDR3 runs from the conserved cysteine through the conserved F or W.

V gene	J gene	CDR3 protein
TRBV6-5	TRBJ1-6	CASSRRGRDSPLHF
TRBV2	TRBJ1-2	CASRLTGTSYGYTF
TRBV6-6	TRBJ2-7	CASSYQTEEDEQYF
TRBV12-3/TRBV12-4	TRBJ2-7	CASSLRGRGINEQYF
TRBV6-5	TRBJ2-7	CASSYSGDPSQQYF
TRBV19	TRBJ2-5	CASSIEGSQETQYF
TRBV3-1	TRBJ2-7	CASSQDRLDVTYEQYF
TRBV28	TRBJ2-4	CASSLPGLAKNIQYF
TRBV7-2	TRBJ1-5	CASTQGGGQPQHF
TRBV20-1	TRBJ2-7	CSAPSPGTSSYEQYF
TRBV28	TRBJ2-7	CASSLDRVLFHEQYF
TRBV7-8	TRBJ1-1	CASSPTTGGTEAFF
TRBV6-2/TRBV6-3	TRBJ1-1	CASRGARVNTEAFF
TRBV12-3/TRBV12-4	TRBJ1-3	CASTYDRGTGNTIYF
TRBV4-3	TRBJ1-6	CASSQDQAGGSPLHF